One and the same sample provided the 9 T cell receptor beta chains below, sequenced in a study of tumor-infiltrating lymphocytes in localized non-small cell lung cancer. Clones were read by immunoSEQ multiplex PCR, and TCRdb kept only the in-frame ones, dropping some. The table records 3,000 to 4,500 clones, around two thirds of them present only once. Source material: uninvolved lung tissue not adjacent to the tumor. The receptors derive from a human donor with non-small cell lung cancer.

The rearrangement joins TRBV10-3 to TRBJ1-3; D is possibly TRBD1 (5 bases). V gave up 6 bases and J gave up 4 bases, with 16 bases separating them. Germline assignment: CDR1 ENHRY and CDR2 SYGVKD. The CDR3 is made up of 15 amino acids. The CDR3 DNA sequence: TGTGCCATCAGCGCGTCTCAGGGACTCGGAAACACCATATATTTT. Translating gives CAISASQGLGNTIYF.

This clone was seen more than once but under ten times. The chain combines TRBV28 with TRBJ1-5, with D unclear. Germline V CDR1 and CDR2: MDHEN, SYDVKM. The CDR3 consists of 12 residues. Trimming removed 10 bases at V and 6 bases at J, with 13 bases between. The CDR3 loop reads CATTSPLQPQHF. The CDR3 DNA is TGTGCCACCACGTCACCTCTTCAGCCCCAGCATTTT.

The chain is built from TRBV6-5 and TRBJ2-1; D possibly corresponds to TRBD2 (6 bases). Germline lookup yields CDR1 MNHEY and CDR2 SVGAGI. Trimming took 6 bases from V and 9 from J, leaving 18 bases between them. The CDR3 covers 14 residues. DNA for the CDR3: TGTGCCAGCAGGCCCCCGGGCCCCGGGGGTGAGCAGTTCTTC. It encodes CASRPPGPGGEQFF.

This rearrangement joins TRBV7-9 to TRBJ2-1; weak D call: TRBD2 (7 bases). V lost 3 bases, J lost 6 bases, and 18 bases lay in between. The CDR3 is made up of 16 amino acids. Germline V gene sequence: CDR1 SEHNR, CDR2 FQNEAQ (reference sequence). The CDR3 DNA reads TGTGCCAGCAGCTTGGGAGGGGGAGGGACGCTCAATGAGCAGTTCTTC. It encodes CASSLGGGGTLNEQFF.

V usage is TRBV6-1 and J usage is TRBJ2-1; D ambiguous. Germline loops: CDR1 MNHNS, CDR2 SASEGT. The CDR3 has 15 amino acids. The V gene lost 1 base and the J gene lost 0 bases, with 7 bases spanning the gap. The CDR3 nucleotides read TGTGCCAGCAGTGAAGACCTTAGCTCCTACAATGAGCAGTTCTTC. Amino acids: CASSEDLSSYNEQFF.

This clone showed up just a few times. CDR3 sequence reads: CASSLAVGHEQYF. CDR3 sequence (DNA): TGTGCCAGCAGCTTGGCCGTGGGGCACGAGCAGTACTTC. V gene TRBV5-5 combines with J gene TRBJ2-7, with D perhaps TRBD1 (5 bases). The germline gives CDR1 SGHKS, CDR2 YYEKEE (reference sequence). Between the trimmed V and J ends, which lost 0 bases and 5 bases, there was a span of 9 bases. This CDR3 spans 13 amino acids.

Within the sample, this clone is medium-sized. The V call is TRBV6-5, the J call TRBJ1-6; D might be TRBD1 (6 bases). Germline CDR1 reads MNHEY; CDR2 reads SVGAGI. This CDR3 has 13 residues. Trimming shortened V by 11 bases and J by 7 bases, and 15 bases separated the two germline ends. CDR3 DNA sequence: TGTGCCGTCCGGGAGGGGGGAAATTCACCCCTCCACTTT. Its translation is CAVREGGNSPLHF.

The chain recombines TRBV30 with TRBJ1-5; possibly TRBD1 for D (5 bases). V was cut by 3 bases and J by 3 bases, with 12 bases left in between. Germline V gene sequence: CDR1 GTSNPN, CDR2 SVGIG (reference sequence). The CDR3 has 14 amino acids. Here the CDR3 DNA reads TGTGCCTGGAGCCGTACAGGTTACAATCAGCCCCAGCATTTT. This gives the protein CAWSRTGYNQPQHF.

The chain is built from TRBV7-6 and TRBJ2-1; D call uncertain. V gave up 1 base and J gave up 9 bases, with 16 bases separating them. Germline V gene lookup returns CDR1 SGHVS and CDR2 FNYEAQ. This CDR3 region has 15 residues. The CDR3 is CASSLETYPGGEQFF. Here the CDR3 DNA reads TGTGCCAGCAGCTTAGAGACGTACCCTGGTGGTGAGCAGTTCTTC. The entire variable domain, with the rest obtained from reference TRBV7-6 and TRBJ2-1, is as follows: GAGVSQSPRYKVTKRGQDVALRCDPISGHVSLYWYRQALGQGPEFLTYFNYEAQQDKSGLPNDRFSAERPEGSISTLTIQRTEQRDSAMYRCASSLETYPGGEQFFGPGTRLTVL.